The 14 T cell receptor beta chains in this list originate from one sample, sequenced in a study of T cells in tuberculosis. Repertoires were generated with immunoSEQ multiplex PCR, while TCRdb's copy carries only in-frame clones and drops some. Of approximately 35,000 clones detected, around 96% appear once; the ten largest clones hold roughly 6.2%. Material for sequencing was PBMCs. These receptors originate from a donor aged 10 to 29 with latent tuberculosis or without tuberculosis infection.

This chain connects TRBV7-2 to TRBJ2-7, with TRBD2 matching 12 bases. The length of the CDR3 is 14 residues. Germline-derived CDR1 and CDR2 are SGHTA and FQGNSA. Trimming removed 6 bases from V and 9 bases from J; junction bases left unmatched: 9. The CDR3 DNA follows: TGTGCCAGCAGGGCTAGCGGGGGGGCGGTAGGGCAGTACTTC. Residues: CASRASGGAVGQYF.

The chain joins TRBV9 to TRBJ2-5, with TRBD2 matching over 10 bases. The germline V gene has CDR1 SGDLS and CDR2 YYNGEE. The CDR3 runs 17 residues. The trim removed 0 bases at V and 3 bases at J, leaving 8 bases unmatched. For the CDR3, the DNA is TGTGCCAGCAGCGTAGGGGCTAGCGGGAGCTCAGAAGAGACCCAGTACTTC. Translation: CASSVGASGSSEETQYF.

The rearrangement links TRBV5-1 to TRBJ2-2; 7 bases map to TRBD1. With V trimmed by 3 bases and J by 2 bases, 7 bases remained unmatched. The CDR3 sequence is 16 residues long. Per germline, CDR1 SGHRS and CDR2 YFSETQ. The DNA of the CDR3 is TGCGCCAGCAGCTCACCGACAGGGATCAACACCGGGGAGCTGTTTTTT. Residues: CASSSPTGINTGELFF.

V is TRBV5-6 and J is TRBJ1-3; weak D call: TRBD1 (5 bases). Germline loops: CDR1 SGHDT, CDR2 YYEEEE. Trimming took off 0 bases at V and 4 bases at J, with 8 bases between the two ends. The CDR3 totals 14 residues. CDR3 in DNA: TGTGCCAGCAGCTTGGGCCAGGGAGGAAACACCATATATTTT. Amino acid sequence: CASSLGQGGNTIYF.

The chain has TRBV27 and TRBJ2-7, with 9 bases that match TRBD2. After removal of 3 bases from V and 3 bases from J, the junction contained 3 bases not matched to a gene. The CDR3 covers 14 residues. CDR1 MNHEY and CDR2 SMNVEV come from the germline V gene (reference sequence). The CDR3 nucleotides are TGTGCCAGCAGTTTGACTAGCGGAGTCTACGAGCAGTACTTC. Amino acid sequence: CASSLTSGVYEQYF.

The chain has TRBV4-1 and TRBJ2-5, with D perhaps TRBD2 (6 bases). Germline-derived CDR1 and CDR2 are MGHRA and YSYEKL. V was shortened by 1 base and J by 5 bases, with 26 bases between the two germline ends. The CDR3 has 19 amino acids. The CDR3 DNA reads as TGCGCCAGCAGCCAAGGAGAGTTTCGGTTGCGGGATCATAAGGAGACCCAGTACTTC. Its translation: CASSQGEFRLRDHKETQYF.

V is TRBV4-1 and J is TRBJ2-6; 10 bases agree with TRBD1. The trim removed 1 base at V and 2 bases at J, leaving 5 bases unmatched. This CDR3 has 18 residues. Germline V CDR1 and CDR2: MGHRA, YSYEKL. The CDR3 nucleotides are TGCGCCAGCAGCCAAGCAGTCGGGACAGGGGCTGGGGCCAACGTCCTGACTTTC. Its translation is CASSQAVGTGAGANVLTF.

The gene calls are TRBV20-1 and TRBJ1-1, with D hard to call. V was cut by 5 bases and J by 7 bases, with 8 bases left in between. The CDR3 sequence is 10 residues long. Per the germline V gene, CDR1 is DFQATT and CDR2 is SNEGSKA (reference sequence). The chain's CDR3 is CSASVYEAFF. The CDR3, as DNA: TGCAGTGCTTCGGTGTATGAAGCTTTCTTT.

The chain carries TRBV30 and TRBJ1-1; D is undetermined. The CDR3 is made up of 14 amino acids. The V end was cut by 1 base, the J end by 9 bases, with 18 bases between. From germline, CDR1 is GTSNPN and CDR2 SVGIG (reference sequence). CDR3 in amino acids: CAWSGTRRVLKAFF. CDR3 DNA sequence: TGTGCCTGGAGTGGTACCCGCCGGGTACTAAAAGCTTTCTTT.

CDR3 coding DNA: TGTGCCATCAGTGAGACAGGGGCCTCTGGAAACACCATATATTTT. Protein sequence: CAISETGASGNTIYF. The chain is built from TRBV10-3 and TRBJ1-3, with 7 bases fitting TRBD1. The CDR3 length is 15 residues. Per the germline V gene, CDR1 is ENHRY and CDR2 is SYGVKD. V lost 2 bases to trimming and J lost 0 bases; unmatched junction nucleotides: 1.

The rearrangement joins TRBV5-1 to TRBJ1-2, with TRBD1 matching over 7 bases. The V segment lost 4 bases and the J segment 8 bases; nucleotides outside the gene matches: 5. Looked up from germline, CDR1 is SGHRS and CDR2 is YFSETQ. This CDR3 region has 12 residues. DNA of the CDR3: TGCGCCAGCAGCCCGACAGGGATCGGCTACACCTTC. It specifies CASSPTGIGYTF.

The CDR3 is CASSEFHSYGYTF. The CDR3 DNA sequence: TGTGCCAGCAGCGAATTTCATAGCTATGGCTACACCTTC. The chain recombines TRBV5-6 with TRBJ1-2; D gene ambiguous. The CDR3 extends over 13 amino acids. Germline V gives CDR1 SGHDT, CDR2 YYEEEE. The V end lost 4 bases, the J end lost 4 bases, and 11 bases lay between the germline ends.

As DNA, the CDR3 is TGTGCCAGCAACTTCGGATTAGCGGGAGATACGCAGTATTTT. It specifies CASNFGLAGDTQYF. The chain carries TRBV6-6 and TRBJ2-3; 7 bases are a match to TRBD2. CDR1 is MNHNY, CDR2 SVGAGI, per germline (reference sequence). The CDR3 spans 14 residues. V dropped 7 bases and J dropped 5; count of bases not matched to a gene: 9.

V gene TRBV19 combines with J gene TRBJ1-5, with a weak D call TRBD1 (6 bases). The CDR3 loop spans 15 amino acids. The germline V gene has CDR1 LNHDA and CDR2 SQIVND (reference sequence). With 5 bases removed from V and 0 bases from J, the gap between germline ends came to 11 bases. The chain's CDR3 is CASSAGQHSNQPQHF. DNA of the CDR3: TGTGCCAGTAGTGCTGGACAGCATAGCAATCAGCCCCAGCATTTT.